Listed below are T cell receptor beta chains from one sample, sequenced in a study of blood T cells in healthy people across ages. TCRdb reprocessed the 5' RACE reads via MiXCR and lists one record per CDR3 protein. The table has hundreds of thousands of distinct CDR3 sequences, 55% to 75% seen once. The sequenced sample consisted of blood. Receptors originate from a man aged 25 to 45 in good health. Each CDR3 is given without its conserved first and last residue. Fields, in order: clone size, J gene, V gene, CDR3 protein. Size is stated for part of the rows, as once, few or many counts, or as a class when the clone is expanded.

.	TRBJ2-1	TRBV20-1	SARDGKLPRGDEQF
.	TRBJ2-5	TRBV6-1	ASKQLAGGTTGRETQY
.	TRBJ2-1	TRBV6-2/TRBV6-3	ASNPSGLNHNEQF
.	TRBJ2-1	TRBV13	ASSDPDMGHNEQF
few	.	TRBV7-2	ASSLTSSGRGYEQY
few	TRBJ2-1	TRBV6-5	ASSTSGRQF
.	TRBJ1-2	TRBV3-1	ASSHLQPDGYT
.	TRBJ2-7	TRBV21-1	ASSKGASGYTYEQY
many	TRBJ2-3	TRBV20-1	SATSSGARTDTQY
few	.	TRBV15	ATSRVLGTSGEQY
.	TRBJ1-1	TRBV2	ASSTGTYSEAF
.	TRBJ2-5	TRBV20-1	SARREGSETQY
few	TRBJ2-3	TRBV4-3	ASSQDRQNTQY
.	TRBJ2-7	TRBV30	ACHTQGYEQY
.	TRBJ2-1	TRBV4-3	ASSRAWDAPYNEQF
.	TRBJ2-1	TRBV7-9	ASSLGQGALAVYNEQF
.	.	TRBV28	ASSLGGLGSYEQY
.	TRBJ2-2	TRBV6-2/TRBV6-3	ASSGLAVPITGELF
.	TRBJ2-6	TRBV29-1	SVEGQGASGANVQT
.	TRBJ1-5	TRBV12-3/TRBV12-4	ASSPGTNLNQPQH
.	TRBJ2-1	TRBV20-1	SARDLREYYNEQF
few	TRBJ2-1	TRBV20-1	SAPSGAYNEQF
few	TRBJ2-1	TRBV9	ASSVEGGSHNEQF
.	TRBJ2-1	TRBV6-1	ASTGTGGTSGRRGEQF
.	TRBJ1-4	TRBV3-1	ASSQDYSAPKLF
.	TRBJ1-1	TRBV6-6	ASGRGNTEAF
.	TRBJ2-1	TRBV20-1	SARDWEGGASYNEQF
few	TRBJ2-1	TRBV7-2	ASSPSRGTYNEQF